This is a list of T cell receptor beta chains from one sample in a study of CD8+ T cells in alopecia areata. Repertoires were generated with immunoSEQ multiplex PCR, while TCRdb's copy carries only in-frame clones and drops some. The sample holds 90,000 or so clones, roughly 45% seen once. Source: CD8+ T cells sorted from blood, taken at week 24, from a patient treated with tofacitinib. The receptors here all came from a human donor with alopecia areata. CDR3s include the opening cysteine and the closing phenylalanine or tryptophan. D genes are given only for firm matches. Some rows have no size entry. The others give once, few or many, or a class for an expanded clone.

NA	NA	TRBV30	13	TRBJ1-1	CAWSVHGDTEAFF	TGTGCCTGGAGTGTACACGGTGACACTGAAGCTTTCTTT
NA	NA	TRBV7-2	14	TRBJ2-7	CASSSRTGVFEQYF	TGTGCCAGCAGCTCCCGGACTGGGGTTTTTGAGCAGTACTTC
few	NA	TRBV20-1	11	TRBJ2-1	CSAWDYNEQFF	TGCAGTGCTTGGGACTACAATGAGCAGTTCTTC
NA	NA	TRBV7-8	15	TRBJ1-1	CASSRSYRVATEAFF	TGTGCCAGCAGCAGATCTTACAGGGTAGCAACTGAAGCTTTCTTT
few	NA	TRBV4-1	13	TRBJ1-5	CASSQGGNQPQHF	TGCGCCAGCAGCCAAGGGGGCAATCAGCCCCAGCATTTT
few	NA	TRBV4-2	15	TRBJ2-7	CASSQTRLALHEQYF	TGTGCCAGCAGCCAAACTAGGCTAGCGCTCCACGAGCAGTACTTC
NA	NA	TRBV5-1	11	TRBJ2-7	CASSDSYEQYF	TGCGCCAGCAGCGACTCCTACGAGCAGTACTTC
once	TRBD1	TRBV5-1	15	TRBJ2-7	CASSSTPGQSYEQYF	TGCGCCAGCAGCTCGACCCCGGGACAGTCCTACGAGCAGTACTTC
NA	TRBD2	TRBV27	11	TRBJ2-5	CASSSGGAQYF	TGTGCCAGCAGTTCTGGGGGGGCCCAGTACTTC
NA	NA	TRBV19	14	TRBJ2-2	CASSIRTAGGELFF	TGTGCCAGTAGTATTAGGACGGCGGGCGGGGAGCTGTTTTTT
NA	TRBD2	TRBV9	15	TRBJ2-1	CASSLSLAGDHEQFF	TGTGCCAGCAGCCTTTCTCTAGCGGGAGACCATGAGCAGTTCTTC
few	TRBD2	TRBV7-9	15	TRBJ2-1	CASEFGREAVNEQFF	TGTGCCAGCGAATTTGGGCGGGAGGCGGTCAATGAGCAGTTCTTC
few	NA	TRBV7-8	11	TRBJ1-1	CASTLGTEAFF	TGTGCCAGCACTCTGGGCACTGAAGCTTTCTTT
NA	NA	TRBV9	11	TRBJ2-5	CASSVQETQYF	TGTGCCAGCAGCGTCCAAGAGACCCAGTACTTC
many	NA	TRBV6-5	14	TRBJ2-1	CASRPVGRNNEQFF	TGTGCCAGCAGGCCAGTGGGGCGGAACAATGAGCAGTTCTTC
few	NA	TRBV6-6	12	TRBJ2-2	CASIRATGELFF	TGTGCCAGCATCCGTGCCACCGGGGAGCTGTTTTTT
few	NA	TRBV29-1	14	TRBJ1-1	CSVERREGGTEAFF	TGCAGCGTTGAAAGGCGGGAGGGGGGCACTGAAGCTTTCTTT
NA	NA	TRBV5-4	14	TRBJ2-6	CASIGEPGANVLTF	TGTGCCAGCATAGGGGAGCCAGGGGCCAACGTCCTGACTTTC
NA	TRBD2	TRBV10-3	16	TRBJ2-1	CAISESSGSSYNEQFF	TGTGCCATCAGTGAGTCAAGCGGGAGCTCCTACAATGAGCAGTTCTTC
NA	NA	TRBV6-1	11	TRBJ2-5	CASNDRETQYF	TGTGCCAGCAACGACCGGGAGACCCAGTACTTC
NA	TRBD2	TRBV9	19	TRBJ2-1	CASSVPAGATPSSYNEQFF	TGTGCCAGCAGCGTCCCAGCGGGAGCAACCCCGAGCTCCTACAATGAGCAGTTCTTC
NA	NA	TRBV4-1	13	TRBJ2-7	CASSQESGYEQYF	TGCGCCAGCAGCCAAGAAAGCGGCTACGAGCAGTACTTC
few	NA	TRBV21-1	20	TRBJ2-5	CASSKISRQGVYVFGETQYF	TGTGCCAGCAGCAAGATTTCCCGACAGGGGGTGTATGTGTTCGGAGAGACCCAGTACTTC
NA	TRBD2	TRBV15	15	TRBJ2-1	CATSGGAGGSNEQFF	TGTGCCACCAGCGGGGGAGCGGGAGGTTCTAATGAGCAGTTCTTC